These T cell receptor beta chains were read from a single sample in a study of spatial heterogeneity in lung cancer. TCRdb re-analysed the 5' RACE reads in MiXCR, keeping a single row per CDR3 protein. The data hold around 66,000 distinct CDR3 sequences, with about 6.3% observed a single time. The sample here was PBMCs, taken at surgery. These receptor sequences come from a female donor with early-stage non-small cell lung cancer. Each CDR3 is given with its conserved first and last residue. Fields, in order: J gene, D gene, V gene, clone size, CDR3 DNA, CDR3 protein. D genes are given only for firm matches. Only part of the rows carry a size: once, few, many, or a class if the clone is expanded.

TRBJ1-1 NA TRBV5-1 many TGCGCCAGCAGCTCGGGGTCGGGCGCACCCCCTGAAGCTTTCTTT CASSSGSGAPPEAFF
TRBJ2-3 TRBD2 TRBV30 NA TGTGCCTGGAGACTAGCGGGGGCCACAGATACGCAGTATTTT CAWRLAGATDTQYF
TRBJ2-2 TRBD1 TRBV7-2 NA TGTGCCAGCAGCTGGGGGACAGCCACCGGGGAGCTGTTTTTT CASSWGTATGELFF
TRBJ1-1 NA TRBV6-5 NA TGTGCCAGCAGTTACTCGAGGGGGAACACTGAAGCTTTCTTT CASSYSRGNTEAFF
TRBJ2-2 TRBD1 TRBV5-6 many TGTGCCAGCAGCGAAACAGGGGGCCGCACCGGGGAGCTGTTTTTT CASSETGGRTGELFF
TRBJ1-5 NA TRBV6-1 NA TGTGCCAGCACGGATAGCAATCAGCCCCAGCATTTT CASTDSNQPQHF
TRBJ2-3 NA TRBV6-5 few TGTGCCAGCAGTTACGAGTCCAGGGATACGCAGTATTTT CASSYESRDTQYF
TRBJ1-3 NA TRBV12-3/TRBV12-4 many TGTGCCAGCAGTTTACGGGGCAGCTCTGGAAACACCATATATTTT CASSLRGSSGNTIYF
TRBJ1-1 NA TRBV3-1 many TGTGCCAGCAGCCAAGGTACGGGGAGTGGGACTGAAGCTTTCTTT CASSQGTGSGTEAFF
TRBJ1-5 NA TRBV12-3/TRBV12-4 many TGTGCCAGCAGTTTAGGTGGAGTAAATCAGCCCCAGCATTTT CASSLGGVNQPQHF
TRBJ2-1 NA TRBV19 NA TGTGCCAGTAGTATAGGACAGAACAATGAGCAGTTCTTC CASSIGQNNEQFF
TRBJ1-2 NA TRBV3-1 many TGTGCCAGCAGCCCGTGGGGGGCCCTCTCTAACTATGGCTACACCTTC CASSPWGALSNYGYTF
TRBJ1-4 NA TRBV7-3 NA TGTGCCAGCAGCTTAAGAGGGGCTGGCGGTAATGAAAAACTGTTTTTT CASSLRGAGGNEKLFF
TRBJ2-2 TRBD2 TRBV20-1 many TGCAGTGCTAGGCTAGCGGGAGCAAACACCGGGGAGCTGTTTTTT CSARLAGANTGELFF
TRBJ2-2 NA TRBV9 NA TGTGCCAGCAGCGCGCGGACGGGGAACACCGGGGAGCTGTTTTTT CASSARTGNTGELFF
TRBJ2-1 NA TRBV12-3/TRBV12-4 many TGTGCCAGCAGTTTACGCAGGTCGGCCTACAATGAGCAGTTCTTC CASSLRRSAYNEQFF
TRBJ2-2 TRBD1 TRBV24-1 NA TGTGCCACCATCGGACAGGGTGACACCGGGGAGCTGTTTTTT CATIGQGDTGELFF
TRBJ2-1 NA TRBV9 many TGTGCCAGCAGCGTTCATGTTAGCGGCCTCCCCAATGAGCAGTTCTTC CASSVHVSGLPNEQFF
TRBJ1-5 TRBD1 TRBV20-1 many TGCAGTGCTAGCACCGGGACAGGGATCGGTCAGCCCCAGCATTTT CSASTGTGIGQPQHF
TRBJ2-1 TRBD1 TRBV7-8 many TGTGCCAGCAGCTCTGAGACAGGGCCCTACAATGAGCAGTTCTTC CASSSETGPYNEQFF
TRBJ1-2 TRBD1 TRBV10-3 NA TGTGCCATCAGTCCGGGACAGGCGATTAACTATGGCTACACCTTC CAISPGQAINYGYTF
TRBJ1-1 NA TRBV7-9 many TGTGCCAGCAGTCGACAGAACACTGAAGCTTTCTTT CASSRQNTEAFF
TRBJ2-1 TRBD2 TRBV7-8 many TGTGCCAGCAGCTCCCTAGCGGCCCACTCCTACAATGAGCAGTTCTTC CASSSLAAHSYNEQFF
TRBJ2-5 NA TRBV5-5 few TGTGCCAGCAGCCCCCCTTTTCAGGCGGAGACCCAGTACTTC CASSPPFQAETQYF
TRBJ2-3 NA TRBV12-3/TRBV12-4 NA TGTGCCAGCAGATATGTCGCAGATACGCAGTATTTT CASRYVADTQYF
TRBJ2-7 TRBD1 TRBV2 few TGTGCCAGCAGTGCGGACAGGGGGTTGGGCGAGCAGTACTTC CASSADRGLGEQYF
TRBJ2-3 NA TRBV4-2 NA TGTGCCAGCAGGGGGGGAAGGGGTGACACAGATACGCAGTATTTT CASRGGRGDTDTQYF
TRBJ1-1 NA TRBV3-1 NA TGTGCCAGCAGCCCACGGCCTTTT CASSPRPF
TRBJ2-3 NA TRBV7-9 many TGTGCCAGCAGTCCGGACAGCTTTAGCACAGATACGCAGTATTTT CASSPDSFSTDTQYF
TRBJ1-1 NA TRBV20-1 many TGCAGTGCTCCCCTGCGGGTTGGGAACACTGAAGCTTTCTTT CSAPLRVGNTEAFF
TRBJ2-7 TRBD1 TRBV6-5 NA TGTGCCAGCAGACGACAGGGGGCCTACGAGCAGTACTTC CASRRQGAYEQYF
TRBJ2-3 NA TRBV5-6 many TGTGCCAGCAGCTTGGCCGCGACTCCAAGCACAGATACGCAGTATTTT CASSLAATPSTDTQYF
TRBJ2-7 TRBD1 TRBV11-2 many TGTGCCAGCAGCTCTCGGACACCGTCTAAGGGGGCATACGAGCAGTACTTC CASSSRTPSKGAYEQYF
TRBJ2-1 TRBD2 TRBV7-2 few TGTGCCAGCAGCATCACAGGCCTAGCGGGAGGGGGTGAGCAGTTCTTC CASSITGLAGGGEQFF
TRBJ1-2 TRBD1 TRBV7-9 many TGTGCCAGCAGCCGTCCCACAGGGGCCGTCTATGGCTACACCTTC CASSRPTGAVYGYTF